The clone carrying this T cell receptor beta chain was picked up one time. Antigen unknown. Measured with immunoSEQ multiplex PCR; TCRdb has only the in-frame clones, and not every one. The sample has fewer than 70,000 clones; 87% are singletons. The sample originates from a study of lymphopenia after photon versus proton radiotherapy. Study findings and constraints: Relative stability marked proton patients; photon patients lost diversity and naive cells. Larger post-nadir TCR diversity loss correlated inversely with survival in deceased patients.

Sequenced material: peripheral blood, taken from a patient treated with proton-based radiotherapy. This sequence originates from a man aged 80 or over with esophageal cancer.

The CDR3 loop reads CASSPTGGRNSPLHF. The CDR3 region has the DNA TGTGCCAGTAGTCCGACAGGGGGCAGGAATTCACCCCTCCACTTT. This rearrangement joins TRBV19 to TRBJ1-6; 10 bases map to TRBD1. CDR3 length equals 15 residues. Looked up from germline, CDR1 is LNHDA and CDR2 is SQIVND (reference sequence). J lost 7 bases, V lost 5 bases, and 5 bases had no gene match.